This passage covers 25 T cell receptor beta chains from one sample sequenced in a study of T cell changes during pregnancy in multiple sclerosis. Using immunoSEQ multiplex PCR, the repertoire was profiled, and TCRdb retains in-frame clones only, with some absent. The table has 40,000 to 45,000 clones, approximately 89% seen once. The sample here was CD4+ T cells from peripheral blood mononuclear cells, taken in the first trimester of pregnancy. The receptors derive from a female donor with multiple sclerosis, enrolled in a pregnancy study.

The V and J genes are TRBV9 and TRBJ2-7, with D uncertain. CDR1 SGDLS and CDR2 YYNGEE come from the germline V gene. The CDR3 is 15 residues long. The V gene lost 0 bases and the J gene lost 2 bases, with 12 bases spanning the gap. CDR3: CASSVANSPTYEQYF. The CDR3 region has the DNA TGTGCCAGCAGCGTAGCCAACAGCCCTACCTACGAGCAGTACTTC.

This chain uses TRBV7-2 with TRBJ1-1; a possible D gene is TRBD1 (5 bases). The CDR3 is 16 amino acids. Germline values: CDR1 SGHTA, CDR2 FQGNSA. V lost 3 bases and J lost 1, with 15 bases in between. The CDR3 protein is CASSFRLTGRNTEAFF. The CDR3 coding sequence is TGTGCCAGCAGCTTTCGATTAACAGGAAGGAACACTGAAGCTTTCTTT.

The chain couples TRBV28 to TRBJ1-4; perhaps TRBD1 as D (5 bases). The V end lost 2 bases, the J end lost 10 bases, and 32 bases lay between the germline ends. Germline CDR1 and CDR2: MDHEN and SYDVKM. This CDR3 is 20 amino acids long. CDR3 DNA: TGTGCCAGCAGTTTAAAGGTGGAATTGCGGGGGATAATAATACTGGGAAAACTGTTTTTT. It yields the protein CASSLKVELRGIIILGKLFF.

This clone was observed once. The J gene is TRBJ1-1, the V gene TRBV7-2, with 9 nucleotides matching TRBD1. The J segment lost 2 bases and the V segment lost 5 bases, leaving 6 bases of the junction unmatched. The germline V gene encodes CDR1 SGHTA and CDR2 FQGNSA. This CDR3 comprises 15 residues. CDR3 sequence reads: CASSPWTGANTEAFF. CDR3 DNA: TGTGCCAGCAGCCCTTGGACAGGGGCTAACACTGAAGCTTTCTTT.

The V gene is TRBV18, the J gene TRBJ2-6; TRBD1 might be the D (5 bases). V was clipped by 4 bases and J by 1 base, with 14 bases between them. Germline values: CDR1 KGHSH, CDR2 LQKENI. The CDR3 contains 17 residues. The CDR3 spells CASSRTQGTSGANVLTF. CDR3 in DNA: TGTGCCAGCTCACGAACTCAGGGTACTTCTGGGGCCAACGTCCTGACTTTC.

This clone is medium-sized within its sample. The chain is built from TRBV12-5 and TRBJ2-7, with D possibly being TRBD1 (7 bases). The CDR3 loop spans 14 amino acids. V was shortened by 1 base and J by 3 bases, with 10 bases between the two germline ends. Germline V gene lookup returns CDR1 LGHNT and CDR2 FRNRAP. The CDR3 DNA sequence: TGTGCTAGTGGTTTGGACAGGGGAGGCTACGAGCAGTACTTC. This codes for CASGLDRGGYEQYF.

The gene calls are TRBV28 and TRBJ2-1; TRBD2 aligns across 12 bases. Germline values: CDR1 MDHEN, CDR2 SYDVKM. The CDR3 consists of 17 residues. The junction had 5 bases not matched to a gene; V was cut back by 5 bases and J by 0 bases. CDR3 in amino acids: CASSLGTSGRSYNEQFF. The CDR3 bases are TGTGCCAGCAGTCTCGGGACTAGCGGGCGCTCCTACAATGAGCAGTTCTTC.

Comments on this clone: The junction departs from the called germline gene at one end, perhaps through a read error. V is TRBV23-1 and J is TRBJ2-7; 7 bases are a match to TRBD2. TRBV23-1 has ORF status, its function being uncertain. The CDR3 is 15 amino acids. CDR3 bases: TGCGCCAGCAGTCAATGGGGACTATGTTCCTGCGAGCAGTACTTC. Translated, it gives CASSQWGLCSCEQYF.

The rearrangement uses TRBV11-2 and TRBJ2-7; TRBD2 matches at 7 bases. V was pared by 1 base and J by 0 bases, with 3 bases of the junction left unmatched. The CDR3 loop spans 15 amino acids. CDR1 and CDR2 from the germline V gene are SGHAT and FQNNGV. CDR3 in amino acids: CASSLGAGASYEQYF. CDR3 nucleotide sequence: TGTGCCAGCAGCTTAGGTGCGGGAGCCTCCTACGAGCAGTACTTC.

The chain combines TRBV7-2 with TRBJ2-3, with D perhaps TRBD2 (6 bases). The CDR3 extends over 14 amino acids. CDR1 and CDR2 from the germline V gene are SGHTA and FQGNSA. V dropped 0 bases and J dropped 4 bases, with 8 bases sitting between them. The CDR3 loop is CASSLAGGSDTQYF. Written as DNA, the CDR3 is TGTGCCAGCAGCTTAGCGGGAGGTTCAGATACGCAGTATTTT.

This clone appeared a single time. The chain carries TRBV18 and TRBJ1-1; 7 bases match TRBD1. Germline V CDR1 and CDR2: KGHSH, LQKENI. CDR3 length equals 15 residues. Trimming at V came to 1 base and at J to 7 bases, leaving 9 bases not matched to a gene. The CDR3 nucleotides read TGTGCCAGCTCACCACAGGGGGCACGGGGACATGAAGCTTTCTTT. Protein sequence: CASSPQGARGHEAFF. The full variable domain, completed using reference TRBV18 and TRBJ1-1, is NAGVMQNPRHLVRRRGQEARLRCSPMKGHSHVYWYRQLPEEGLKFMVYLQKENIIDESGMPKERFSAEFPKEGPSILRIQQVVRGDSAAYFCASSPQGARGHEAFFGQGTRLTVV.

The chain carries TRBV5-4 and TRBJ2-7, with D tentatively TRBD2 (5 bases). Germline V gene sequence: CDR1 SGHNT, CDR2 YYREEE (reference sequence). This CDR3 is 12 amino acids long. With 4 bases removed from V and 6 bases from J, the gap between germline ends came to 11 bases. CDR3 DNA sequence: TGTGCCAGCAGCAGAGGCAGCGGCGAGCAGTACTTC. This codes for CASSRGSGEQYF.

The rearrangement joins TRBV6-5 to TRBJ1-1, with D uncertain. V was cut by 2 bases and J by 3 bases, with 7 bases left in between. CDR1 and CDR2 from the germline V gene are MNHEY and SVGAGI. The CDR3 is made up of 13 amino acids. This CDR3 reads CASSYEVHTEAFF. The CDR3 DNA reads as TGTGCCAGCAGTTACGAGGTCCACACTGAAGCTTTCTTT.

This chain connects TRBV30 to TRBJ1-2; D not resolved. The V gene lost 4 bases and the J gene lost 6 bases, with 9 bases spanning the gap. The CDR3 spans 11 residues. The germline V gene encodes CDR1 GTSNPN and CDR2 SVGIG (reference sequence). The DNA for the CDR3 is TGTGCCTGGACCATACTTAATGGCTACACCTTC. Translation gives CAWTILNGYTF.

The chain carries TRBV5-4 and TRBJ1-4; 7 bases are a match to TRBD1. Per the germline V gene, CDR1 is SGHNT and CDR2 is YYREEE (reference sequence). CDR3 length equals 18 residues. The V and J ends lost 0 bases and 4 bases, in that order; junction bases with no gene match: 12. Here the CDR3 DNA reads TGTGCCAGCAGCTTGGACAGCCAGGGGGTGGGAAGTAATGAAAAACTGTTTTTT. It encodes CASSLDSQGVGSNEKLFF.

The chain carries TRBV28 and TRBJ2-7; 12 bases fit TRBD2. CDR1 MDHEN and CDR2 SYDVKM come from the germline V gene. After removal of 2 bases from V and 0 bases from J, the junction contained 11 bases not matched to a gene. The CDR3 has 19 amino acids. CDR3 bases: TGTGCCAGCAGTTTACTACTAGCGGGAGGCCTCATTAGCTCCTACGAGCAGTACTTC. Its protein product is CASSLLLAGGLISSYEQYF.

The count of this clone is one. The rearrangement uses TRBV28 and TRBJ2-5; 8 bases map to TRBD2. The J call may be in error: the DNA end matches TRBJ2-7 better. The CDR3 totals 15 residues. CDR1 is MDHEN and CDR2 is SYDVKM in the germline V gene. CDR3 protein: CASSLARAGVYEQYF. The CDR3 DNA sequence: TGTGCCAGCAGCCTTGCCCGAGCGGGGGTCTACGAGCAGTACTTC.

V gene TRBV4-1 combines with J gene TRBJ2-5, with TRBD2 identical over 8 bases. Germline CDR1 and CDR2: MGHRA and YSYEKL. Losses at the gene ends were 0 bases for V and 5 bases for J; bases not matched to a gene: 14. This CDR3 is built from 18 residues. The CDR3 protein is CASSQDVGLAGYMETQYF. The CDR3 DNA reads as TGCGCCAGCAGCCAAGATGTGGGATTAGCGGGATATATGGAGACCCAGTACTTC.

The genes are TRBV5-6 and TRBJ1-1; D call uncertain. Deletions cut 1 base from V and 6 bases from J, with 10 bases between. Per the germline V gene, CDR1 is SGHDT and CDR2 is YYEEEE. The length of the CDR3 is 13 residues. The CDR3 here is CASSLLGSPEAFF. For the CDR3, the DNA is TGTGCCAGCAGCTTGTTAGGGAGTCCTGAAGCTTTCTTT.

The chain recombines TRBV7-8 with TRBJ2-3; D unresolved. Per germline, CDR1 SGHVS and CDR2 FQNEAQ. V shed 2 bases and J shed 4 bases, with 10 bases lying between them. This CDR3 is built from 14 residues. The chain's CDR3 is CASSLLPSPDTQYF. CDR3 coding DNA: TGTGCCAGCAGCTTACTCCCGTCCCCAGATACGCAGTATTTT.

CDR3 sequence: CASSYEASYEQYF. DNA for the CDR3: TGTGCCAGCAGTTACGAGGCGAGCTACGAGCAGTACTTC. J is TRBJ2-7 and V is TRBV6-6; no clear D gene. The V gene lost 2 bases and the J gene lost 3 bases, with 8 bases spanning the gap. CDR1 and CDR2 (germline): MNHNY, SVGAGI (reference sequence). This CDR3 is built from 13 residues.

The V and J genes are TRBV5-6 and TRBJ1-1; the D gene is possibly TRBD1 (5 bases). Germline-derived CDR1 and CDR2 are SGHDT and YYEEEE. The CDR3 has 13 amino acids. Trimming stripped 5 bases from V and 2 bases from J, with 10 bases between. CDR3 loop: CASRLRGNTEAFF. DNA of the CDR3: TGTGCCAGCAGGCTAAGGGGTAACACTGAAGCTTTCTTT. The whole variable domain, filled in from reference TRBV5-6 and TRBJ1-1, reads DAGVTQSPTHLIKTRGQQVTLRCSPKSGHDTVSWYQQALGQGPQFIFQYYEEEERQRGNFPDRFSGHQFPNYSSELNVNALLLGDSALYLCASRLRGNTEAFFGQGTRLTVV.

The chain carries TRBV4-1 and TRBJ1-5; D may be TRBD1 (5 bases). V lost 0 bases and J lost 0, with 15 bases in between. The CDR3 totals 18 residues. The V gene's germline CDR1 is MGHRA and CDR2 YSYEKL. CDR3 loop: CASSQDGAEARSNQPQHF. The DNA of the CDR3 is TGCGCCAGCAGCCAAGATGGGGCAGAGGCCCGTAGCAATCAGCCCCAGCATTTT.

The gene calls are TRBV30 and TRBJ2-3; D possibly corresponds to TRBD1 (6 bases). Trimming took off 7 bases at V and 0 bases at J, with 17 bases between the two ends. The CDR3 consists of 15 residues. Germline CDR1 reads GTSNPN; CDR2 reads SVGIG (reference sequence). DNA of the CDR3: TGTGCCTTCCTCCCACAGGGCGCTAGCACAGATACGCAGTATTTT. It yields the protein CAFLPQGASTDTQYF.

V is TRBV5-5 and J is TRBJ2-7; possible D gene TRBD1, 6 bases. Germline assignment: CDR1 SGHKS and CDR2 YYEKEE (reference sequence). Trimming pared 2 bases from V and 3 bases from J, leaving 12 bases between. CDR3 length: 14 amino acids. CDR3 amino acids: CASSFDRTDYEQYF. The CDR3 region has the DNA TGTGCCAGCAGCTTCGACAGGACGGACTACGAGCAGTACTTC.